The 15 T cell receptor beta chains in this list originate from one sample, sequenced in a study of identical twins' blood T cells. TCRdb independently ran MiXCR on the 5' RACE reads; one entry per CDR3 protein. The sample has 350,000 to 450,000 distinct CDR3 sequences, 28% seen once; the top ten hold roughly 6.1%. The sequenced material came from PBMCs. These TCRs come from a woman between 18 and 55 years old in good health.

This clonotype was detected once. Possible read error: a much larger clone is one base away. The chain links TRBV12-5 to TRBJ1-1, with D hard to call. Germline V gene data show CDR1 as LGHNT and CDR2 as FRNRAP. Trimming pared 1 base from V and 6 bases from J, leaving 3 bases between. The CDR3 sequence is 11 residues long. CDR3 amino acids: CASGLDAEAFF. In DNA, the CDR3 is TGTGCTAGTGGTTTGGACGCTGAAGCTTTCTTT.

The chain couples TRBV29-1 to TRBJ1-2; the D gene is possibly TRBD1 (6 bases). The CDR3 runs to 12 residues. Trimming cost V 3 bases and J 5 bases, with 10 bases left between them. The germline gives CDR1 SQVTM, CDR2 ANQGSEA. Here the CDR3 DNA reads TGCAGCGTTGATGCTCAGGGGTATGGCTACACCTTC. Protein: CSVDAQGYGYTF.

The CDR3 coding sequence is TGTGCCAGTAGTTACGAGGGAGCCTACAATGAGCAGTTCTTC. It is translated as CASSYEGAYNEQFF. This chain links TRBV19 with TRBJ2-1; D is possibly TRBD2 (5 bases). V was pared by 5 bases and J by 2 bases, with 10 bases between. CDR1 is LNHDA, CDR2 SQIVND, per germline (reference sequence). This CDR3 has 14 residues.

This clonotype was picked up a small number of times. The J gene is TRBJ1-3, the V gene TRBV29-1; no clear D. The V gene lost 0 bases and the J gene lost 0 bases, with 15 bases spanning the gap. CDR1 is SQVTM, CDR2 ANQGSEA, per germline. This CDR3 has 17 amino acids. CDR3 region: CSVEDPKDGRSGNTIYF. In DNA form, the CDR3 reads TGCAGCGTTGAAGATCCAAAAGACGGACGCTCTGGAAACACCATATATTTT.

This chain links TRBV5-1 with TRBJ2-4; the D is unclear. V lost 0 bases to trimming and J lost 7 bases, with 11 bases between them. CDR1 is SGHRS and CDR2 is YFSETQ in the germline V gene. This CDR3 is built from 14 residues. CDR3 sequence (DNA): TGCGCCAGCAGCTTGGAAGGGCTCGTCAACATTCAGTACTTC. Translating gives CASSLEGLVNIQYF.

This clonotype was counted between two and nine times. The rearrangement links TRBV9 to TRBJ2-3; D remains ambiguous. This CDR3 spans 14 amino acids. V was cut by 0 bases and J by 6 bases, with 11 bases left in between. The germline V gene encodes CDR1 SGDLS and CDR2 YYNGEE. The CDR3 DNA follows: TGTGCCAGCAGCGTAGTCGGAGACTCTGATACGCAGTATTTT. This sequence encodes CASSVVGDSDTQYF.

To note about this clonotype: Its ends do not fully match the called genes, so a read error is possible. This chain uses TRBV25-1 with TRBJ2-5; D is unclear. Looked up from germline, CDR1 is MGHDK and CDR2 is SYGVNS. This CDR3 region has 11 residues. CDR3 sequence reads: CASKSHQTQCF. The CDR3 DNA reads TGTGCCAGCAAAAGCCACCAGACCCAGTGCTTC.

Ten or more counts support this clonotype. The rearrangement uses TRBV29-1 and TRBJ2-1; D gene unclear. Per the germline V gene, CDR1 is SQVTM and CDR2 is ANQGSEA. This CDR3 is 12 amino acids long. Trimming took off 6 bases at V and 6 bases at J, with 12 bases between the two ends. The CDR3 DNA reads as TGCAGCGTCCCCCACTCGAGCAATGAGCAGTTCTTC. It specifies CSVPHSSNEQFF.

The CDR3 coding sequence is TGTGCCAGCAATCGAGCCGCTGGAAACACCATATATTTT. This sequence encodes CASNRAAGNTIYF. V is TRBV2 and J is TRBJ1-3; D unresolved. The V and J ends lost 7 bases and 2 bases respectively, with 9 bases between them. The CDR3 covers 13 residues. Per the germline V gene, CDR1 is SNHLY and CDR2 is FYNNEI.

The table lists this clonotype with a few counts. This rearrangement joins TRBV7-9 to TRBJ1-1; no firm D call. The CDR3 length is 10 residues. CDR1 is SEHNR and CDR2 is FQNEAQ in the germline V gene (reference sequence). V was clipped by 4 bases and J by 7 bases, with 4 bases between them. The CDR3 region has the DNA TGTGCCAGCAGCTATTTTGAAGCTTTCTTT. As protein: CASSYFEAFF.

This sequence joins TRBV29-1 and TRBJ1-2, with D unresolved. Germline V lookup: CDR1 SQVTM, CDR2 ANQGSEA. V was shortened by 4 bases and J by 6 bases, with 9 bases between the two germline ends. This CDR3 region has 11 residues. The CDR3 DNA reads TGCAGCGTTGTTCAGTTCCATGGCTACACCTTC. As protein: CSVVQFHGYTF.

A single count supports this clonotype. A much larger clone sits a single nucleotide away, making a read error possible. The J gene is TRBJ2-2, the V gene TRBV10-3; 9 bases align to TRBD1. Germline V CDR1 and CDR2: ENHRY, SYGVKD. The CDR3 is made up of 14 amino acids. V lost 6 bases, J lost 6 bases, and 5 bases stayed unmatched. The CDR3: CAISLGQGAGELFF. DNA of the CDR3: TGTGCCATCAGCCTGGGACAGGGAGCCGGGGAGCTGTTTTTT.

The gene calls are TRBV20-1 and TRBJ2-1, with 7 bases matching TRBD2. Trimming cost V 5 bases and J 2 bases; bases outside gene matches: 12. Germline CDR1 is DFQATT and CDR2 is SNEGSKA (reference sequence). The CDR3 is 16 amino acids. CDR3 region: CSARISGPSTYNEQFF. The CDR3 nucleotides are TGCAGTGCTCGGATTAGCGGGCCCTCCACCTACAATGAGCAGTTCTTC.

V and J are TRBV3-1 and TRBJ1-1; perhaps TRBD1 as D (5 bases). V lost 4 bases to trimming and J lost 6 bases, with 15 bases between them. The CDR3 contains 14 residues. CDR1 LGHDT and CDR2 YNNKEL come from the germline V gene (reference sequence). CDR3 residues: CASSPRTRSPEAFF. DNA for the CDR3: TGTGCCAGCAGCCCAAGGACACGTTCCCCTGAAGCTTTCTTT.

V gene TRBV2 combines with J gene TRBJ2-3; D not resolved. The germline V gene has CDR1 SNHLY and CDR2 FYNNEI. The CDR3 length is 14 residues. Trimming pared 7 bases from V and 4 bases from J, leaving 15 bases between. CDR3 sequence (DNA): TGTGCCAGCATGGGTACCAGCCGAGCAGATACGCAGTATTTT. Residues: CASMGTSRADTQYF.